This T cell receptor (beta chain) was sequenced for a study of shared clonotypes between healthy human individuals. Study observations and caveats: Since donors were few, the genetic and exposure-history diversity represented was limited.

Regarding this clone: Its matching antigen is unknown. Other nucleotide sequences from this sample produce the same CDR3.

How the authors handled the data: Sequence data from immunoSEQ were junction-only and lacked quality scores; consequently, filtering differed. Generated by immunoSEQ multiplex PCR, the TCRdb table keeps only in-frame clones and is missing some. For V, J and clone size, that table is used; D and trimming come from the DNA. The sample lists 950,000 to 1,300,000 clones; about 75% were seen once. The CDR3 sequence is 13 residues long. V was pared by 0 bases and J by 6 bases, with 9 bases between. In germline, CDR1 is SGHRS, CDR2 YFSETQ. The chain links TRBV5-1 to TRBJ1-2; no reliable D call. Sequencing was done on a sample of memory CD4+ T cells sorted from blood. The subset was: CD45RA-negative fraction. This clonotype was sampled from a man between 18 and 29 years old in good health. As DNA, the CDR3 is TGCGCCAGCAGCTTGGTCCGGGGAGATGGCTACACCTTC. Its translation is CASSLVRGDGYTF.